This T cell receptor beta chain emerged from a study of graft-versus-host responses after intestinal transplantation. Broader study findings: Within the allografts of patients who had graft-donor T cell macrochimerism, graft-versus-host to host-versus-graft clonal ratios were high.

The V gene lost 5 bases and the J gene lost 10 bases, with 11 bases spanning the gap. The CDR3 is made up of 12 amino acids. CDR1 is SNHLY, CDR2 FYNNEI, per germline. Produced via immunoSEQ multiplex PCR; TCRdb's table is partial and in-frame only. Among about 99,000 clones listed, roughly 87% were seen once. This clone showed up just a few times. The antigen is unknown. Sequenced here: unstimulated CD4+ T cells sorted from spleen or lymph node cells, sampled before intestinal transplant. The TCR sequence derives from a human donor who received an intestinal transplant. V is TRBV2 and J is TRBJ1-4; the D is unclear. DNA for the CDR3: TGTGCCAGCAGTCCAACCCCGGGAAAACTGTTTTTT. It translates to CASSPTPGKLFF.